What follows are 5 T cell receptor beta chains derived from one specimen sequenced in a study of early T cells in non-severe SARS-CoV-2 infection (dated by TCRdb to the early 2020s). Library creation used 5' RACE. This sample was sequenced with a NextSeq 500. In-frame beta chains were kept once TCRdb had trimmed the public reads at Q25 with fastp and called clones with MiXCR. One record per CDR3 amino acid sequence lists the most common genes and DNA. This sample lists about 50,000 distinct CDR3 sequences; about 15% were detected once. In total, the top ten clones hold 4.1% of the sample. The sequencing here drew on whole blood, taken at baseline. These receptors were obtained from an adult who was a healthcare worker with PCR-confirmed SARS-CoV-2 infection or an uninfected control (not recorded which).

The gene calls are TRBV10-2 and TRBJ2-6, with a possible D match to TRBD1 (5 bases). CDR3 length: 19 residues. The V gene's germline CDR1 is WSHSY and CDR2 SAAADI. With 2 bases removed from V and 1 base from J, the gap between germline ends came to 18 bases. The CDR3 DNA reads as TGCGCCAGCAGTGAGCAGGGCTATTCCCCTTTTTCTGGGGCCAACGTCCTGACTTTC. This translates into CASSEQGYSPFSGANVLTF.

This rearrangement joins TRBV20-1 to TRBJ2-3; TRBD1 agrees at 9 bases. CDR1 is DFQATT, CDR2 SNEGSKA, per germline (reference sequence). V trimming: 6 bases; J trimming: 2 bases; junction bases outside the gene matches: 3. The CDR3 runs to 13 residues. The CDR3 sequence: CSAWDRDTDTQYF. DNA for the CDR3: TGCAGTGCATGGGACAGGGACACAGATACGCAGTATTTT.

The chain carries TRBV7-2 and TRBJ2-7; 7 nucleotides match TRBD2. After removal of 2 bases from V and 3 bases from J, the junction contained 7 bases not matched to a gene. Germline V gene lookup returns CDR1 SGHTA and CDR2 FQGNSA. This CDR3 spans 15 amino acids. This CDR3 reads CASSLSVRGSYEQYF. CDR3 nucleotides: TGTGCCAGCAGCTTATCGGTGCGCGGGAGCTACGAGCAGTACTTC.

This clonotype has a handful of counts. The chain carries TRBV2 and TRBJ2-3, with 7 bases matching TRBD2. This CDR3 comprises 15 residues. CDR1 and CDR2 (germline): SNHLY, FYNNEI. V was pared by 5 bases and J by 4 bases, with 9 bases of the junction left unmatched. The CDR3 coding sequence is TGTGCCAGCAGTCCCCTAGCGGCTGATTCAGATACGCAGTATTTT. It codes for CASSPLAADSDTQYF. The full variable domain, in which reference TRBV2 and TRBJ2-3 provide the parts outside the CDR3, is EPEVTQTPSHQVTQMGQEVILRCVPISNHLYFYWYRQILGQKVEFLVSFYNNEISEKSEIFDDQFSVERPDGSNFTLKIRSTKLEDSAMYFCASSPLAADSDTQYFGPGTRLTVL.

This chain joins TRBV4-1 and TRBJ2-4; no definite D call. The CDR3 spans 16 residues. Trimming left V 0 bases short and J 0 bases short, with 9 bases between. Germline CDR1 is MGHRA and CDR2 is YSYEKL. The CDR3 sequence is CASSQDVGQAKNIQYF. In DNA form, the CDR3 reads TGCGCCAGCAGCCAAGATGTGGGCCAAGCCAAAAACATTCAGTACTTC.